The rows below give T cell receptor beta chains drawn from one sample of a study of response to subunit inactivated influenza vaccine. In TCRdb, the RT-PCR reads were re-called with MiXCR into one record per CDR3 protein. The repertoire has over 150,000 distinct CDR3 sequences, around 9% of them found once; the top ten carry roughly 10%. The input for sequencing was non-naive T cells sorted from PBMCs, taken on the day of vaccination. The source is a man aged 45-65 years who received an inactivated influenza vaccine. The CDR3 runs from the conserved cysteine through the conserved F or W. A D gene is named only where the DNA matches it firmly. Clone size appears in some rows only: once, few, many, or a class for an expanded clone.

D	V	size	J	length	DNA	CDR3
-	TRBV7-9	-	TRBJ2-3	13	TGTGCCAGCAGCACAGGATTGTCCGATACGCAGTATTTT	CASSTGLSDTQYF
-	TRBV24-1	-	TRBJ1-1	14	TGTGCCACCAGGGGGTGGGATAGGAACACTGAAGCTTTCTTT	CATRGWDRNTEAFF
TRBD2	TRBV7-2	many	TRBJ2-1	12	TGTGCCAGCAGCTTTGTAGCGGGGAAGCAGTTCTTC	CASSFVAGKQFF
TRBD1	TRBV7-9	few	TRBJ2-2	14	TGTTCCAACACCGGGACAGGGCTCACCGGGGAGCTGTTTTTT	CSNTGTGLTGELFF
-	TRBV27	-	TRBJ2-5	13	TGTGCCAGCAGTATACGAAGGGAAGAGACCCAGTACTTC	CASSIRREETQYF
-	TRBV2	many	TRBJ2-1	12	TGTGCCAGCAGTGAACGGCTCAATGAGCAGTTCTTC	CASSERLNEQFF
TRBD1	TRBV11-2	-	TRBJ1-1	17	TGTGCCAGCAGCTCGAATTGGTTGACAGGGGAGGGGCCCGAAGCTTTCTTT	CASSSNWLTGEGPEAFF
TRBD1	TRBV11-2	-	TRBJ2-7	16	TGTGCCAGCAGCTTCCCCGCGGGACAGGCCTCCTACGAGCAGTACTTC	CASSFPAGQASYEQYF
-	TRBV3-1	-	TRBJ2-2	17	TGTGCCAGCAGCCCGGACGGGGTACTCGCGAACACCGGGGAGCTGTTTTTT	CASSPDGVLANTGELFF
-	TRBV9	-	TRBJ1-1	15	TGTGCCAGCAGCGTAGGGGATAGGCCTTACACTGAAGCTTTCTTT	CASSVGDRPYTEAFF
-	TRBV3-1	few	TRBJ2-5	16	TGTGCCAGCAGCCCCGAGGGGAGGAACTTCCAAGAGACCCAGTACTTC	CASSPEGRNFQETQYF
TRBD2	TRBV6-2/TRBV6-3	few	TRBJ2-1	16	TGTGCCAGCGGCCCCACCGGGGGGGCGCTTTTGAATGAGCAGTTCTTC	CASGPTGGALLNEQFF
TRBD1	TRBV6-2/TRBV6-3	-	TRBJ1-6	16	TGTGCCAGCAGTTCGGACAGGGGGTTCGGTAGTTCGCCCCTCCACTTT	CASSSDRGFGSSPLHF
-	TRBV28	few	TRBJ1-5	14	TGTGCCAGCAGTTTTTTTATCAGCAATCAGCCCCAGCATTTT	CASSFFISNQPQHF
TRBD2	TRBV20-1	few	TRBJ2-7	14	TGCAGTGCTACCTCGGGGCGGGGGTTATACGAGCAGTACTTC	CSATSGRGLYEQYF
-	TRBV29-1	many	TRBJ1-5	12	TGCAGCGTTGCCGATGGCAATCAGCCCCAGCATTTT	CSVADGNQPQHF
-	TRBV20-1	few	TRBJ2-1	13	TGCAGTGCTATCCGAGCTTCCTACAATGAGCAGTTCTTC	CSAIRASYNEQFF
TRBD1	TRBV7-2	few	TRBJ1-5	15	TGTGCCAGCAGCTTGTTATCAGGGGGAAGGCAGCCCCAGCATTTT	CASSLLSGGRQPQHF
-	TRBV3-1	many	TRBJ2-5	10	TGTGCCAGCAGCCAAGAGACCCAGTACTTC	CASSQETQYF
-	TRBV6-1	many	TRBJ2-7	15	TGTGCCAGCAGAACCCGGCAGGCGAGCTCCTACGAGCAGTACTTC	CASRTRQASSYEQYF
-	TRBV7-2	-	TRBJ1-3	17	TGTGCCAGCAGCTTAGTGGAGGTTCAAAGCTCTGGAAACACCATATATTTT	CASSLVEVQSSGNTIYF
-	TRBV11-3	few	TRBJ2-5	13	TGTGCCAGCAGCTTAGGTTTGCAGCAAACCCAGTACTTC	CASSLGLQQTQYF
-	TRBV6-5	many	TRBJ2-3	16	TGTGCCAGCAGTTACTCGAGTCGGGGAGGCACAGATACGCAGTATTTT	CASSYSSRGGTDTQYF
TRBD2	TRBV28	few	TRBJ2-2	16	TGTGCCAGCAGTTTTCCTGGACTAGCGGTTACCGGGGAGCTGTTTTTT	CASSFPGLAVTGELFF
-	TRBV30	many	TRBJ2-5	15	TGTGCCTGGAGTGCCGACGTAGGTGGTGGAGAGACCCAGTACTTC	CAWSADVGGGETQYF
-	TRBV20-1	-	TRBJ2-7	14	TGCAGTGCTAAGGGTGCACCAGGCTCCTACGAGCAGTACTTC	CSAKGAPGSYEQYF
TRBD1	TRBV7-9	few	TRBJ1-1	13	TGTGCCAGCAGGGAATCACAGGGGGCTGAAGCTTTCTTT	CASRESQGAEAFF
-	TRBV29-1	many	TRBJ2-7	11	TGCAGCGTGCAACAGGGTTTGGAGCAGTACTTC	CSVQQGLEQYF
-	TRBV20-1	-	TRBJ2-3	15	TGCAGTGCTAGGGCGGACTGGTGGGGCACAGATACGCAGTATTTT	CSARADWWGTDTQYF
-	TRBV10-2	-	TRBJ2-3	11	TGCGCCAGCGCCAACACAGATACGCATTATTTT	CASANTDTHYF
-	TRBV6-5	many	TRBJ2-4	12	TGTGCCACCGGGACGGCAGGGGACATTCAGTACTTC	CATGTAGDIQYF
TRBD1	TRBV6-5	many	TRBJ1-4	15	TGTGCCAGCAGTTACGGAGGGGGCAGCGGGGAAAAACTGTTTTTT	CASSYGGGSGEKLFF
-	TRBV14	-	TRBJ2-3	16	TGTGCCAGCAGCCAGGATTTGACTAGTACGGTAGATACGCAGTATTTT	CASSQDLTSTVDTQYF
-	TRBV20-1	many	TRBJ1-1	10	TGCAGTGCTGTGCATTCTGAAGCTTTCTTT	CSAVHSEAFF
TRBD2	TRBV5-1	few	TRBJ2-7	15	TGCGCCAGCAGCCCCATAGCGGGACGCTTCTACGAGCAGTACTTC	CASSPIAGRFYEQYF
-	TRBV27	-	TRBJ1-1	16	TGTGCCAGCAGTTTACTTATGGGGGCAGCAAACACTGAAGCTTTCTTT	CASSLLMGAANTEAFF
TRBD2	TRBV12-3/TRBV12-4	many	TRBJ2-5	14	TGTGCCAGCAGACGAGCGGGGGGTGGAGAGACCCAGTACTTC	CASRRAGGGETQYF
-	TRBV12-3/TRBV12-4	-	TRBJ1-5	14	TGTGCCAGCAGTCCCTCGGAGGGCAATCAGCCCCAGCATTTT	CASSPSEGNQPQHF
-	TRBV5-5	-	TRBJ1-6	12	TGTGCCAGCAGCCCAGAAAGAGGACCCCTCCACTTT	CASSPERGPLHF
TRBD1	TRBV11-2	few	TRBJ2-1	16	TGTGCCAGCAGCAACTCCGGGACAGGGGGCTTCGATGAGCAGTTCTTC	CASSNSGTGGFDEQFF
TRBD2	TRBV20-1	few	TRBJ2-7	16	TGCAGTGCTAGAGAGTTTCGGGGGGACCTGCCCTACGAGCAGTACTTC	CSAREFRGDLPYEQYF